This T cell receptor (beta chain) is from a study of T cell repertoires and Cas9 in healthy adults. CDR1 and CDR2 from the germline V gene are MNHEY and SMNVEV (reference sequence). With 6 bases clipped from V and 3 bases from J, the junction kept 9 bases outside the gene matches. CDR3 size: 17 residues. Clones were sequenced by immunoSEQ multiplex PCR, and TCRdb holds only the in-frame ones, with some missing. The table has more than 20,000 clones, about 90% seen once. This clone was seen more than once but under ten times. Sequenced material: CD4+ effector T cells (CD127+, CD25-, CD137-, CD154-) from PBMCs; culture status not recorded. This chain joins TRBV27 and TRBJ2-3; TRBD2 matches 13 bases. This clonotype originated in a human donor in good health. DNA for the CDR3: TGTGCCAGCAGAATAAGACTAGCGGGAGGCGCGACAGATACGCAGTATTTT. It translates to CASRIRLAGGATDTQYF.